This is a list of T cell receptor beta chains from one sample in a study of cytomegalovirus exposure and HLA in healthy donors. TCRdb keeps only in-frame clones here, not all; method: immunoSEQ multiplex PCR. The sample has about 150,000 clones, about 68% seen once. Sequencing was performed on PBMCs. These receptors came from a man in his thirties or forties in good health and CMV-seronegative. CDR3s include the opening cysteine and the closing phenylalanine or tryptophan. A D gene is named only where the DNA matches it firmly. Size values are once, few and many counts, or a class for expanded clones, and some rows have none.

TRBV28,NA,TRBJ1-1,NA,CASSGDRFPLRNTEAFF,TGTGCCAGCAGTGGCGACAGGTTCCCCCTACGGAACACTGAAGCTTTCTTT
TRBV6-1,NA,TRBJ1-5,TRBD1,CATGQGQPQHF,TGTGCCACCGGACAGGGACAGCCCCAGCATTTT
TRBV7-9,NA,TRBJ2-1,NA,CASSSRLSGEQFF,TGTGCCAGCAGCTCTAGACTGTCCGGTGAGCAGTTCTTC
TRBV2,few,TRBJ2-1,TRBD2,CASSAGLAGGNEQFF,TGTGCCAGCAGTGCGGGACTAGCGGGGGGCAATGAGCAGTTCTTC
TRBV6-1,NA,TRBJ1-6,TRBD1,CASRERTGAYNSPLHF,TGTGCCAGCAGGGAACGGACAGGGGCCTATAATTCACCCCTCCACTTT
TRBV28,once,TRBJ1-5,NA,CASSLGQGNSQPQHF,TGTGCCAGCAGTTTGGGGCAGGGGAATTCCCAGCCCCAGCATTTT
TRBV5-1,NA,TRBJ1-1,TRBD1,CASSSRTGANTEAFF,TGCGCCAGCAGCTCAAGGACAGGGGCGAACACTGAAGCTTTCTTT
TRBV6-1,NA,TRBJ2-7,NA,CASSVTKPPRPVYEQYF,TGTGCCAGCAGTGTAACTAAACCCCCCCGGCCGGTCTACGAGCAGTACTTC
TRBV28,many,TRBJ2-7,NA,CASSPDKALARYF,TGTGCCAGCAGCCCGGATAAAGCCTTAGCTCGGTACTTC
TRBV10-3,NA,TRBJ1-2,NA,CAISDSDYGYTF,TGTGCCATCAGTGATTCAGACTATGGCTACACCTTC
TRBV2,once,TRBJ2-1,TRBD2,CATERGGSNEQFF,TGTGCCACTGAGCGGGGGGGCAGTAATGAGCAGTTCTTC
TRBV15,NA,TRBJ2-1,NA,CVTSRDLSAGIYNEQFF,TGTGTCACCAGCAGAGATCTTTCGGCAGGGATCTACAATGAGCAGTTCTTC
TRBV7-9,few,TRBJ2-2,NA,CASTPPAVTGELFF,TGTGCCAGCACGCCCCCCGCGGTTACCGGGGAGCTGTTTTTT